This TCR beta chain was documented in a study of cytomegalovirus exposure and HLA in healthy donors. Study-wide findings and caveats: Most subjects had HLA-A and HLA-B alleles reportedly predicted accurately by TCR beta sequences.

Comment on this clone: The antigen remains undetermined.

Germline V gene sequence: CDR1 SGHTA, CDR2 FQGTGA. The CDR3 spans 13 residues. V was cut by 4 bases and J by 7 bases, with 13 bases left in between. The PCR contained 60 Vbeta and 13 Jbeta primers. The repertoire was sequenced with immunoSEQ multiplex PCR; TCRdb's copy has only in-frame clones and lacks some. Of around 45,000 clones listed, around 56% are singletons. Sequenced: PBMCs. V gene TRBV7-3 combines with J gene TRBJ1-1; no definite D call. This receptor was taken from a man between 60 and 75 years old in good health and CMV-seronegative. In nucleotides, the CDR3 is TGTGCCAGCAGCTCCGTCTTGGGAGGTGAAGCTTTCTTT. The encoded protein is CASSSVLGGEAFF.